This T cell receptor (beta chain) came from a study of T cell repertoires in ileal Crohn's disease. Trimming removed 4 bases from V and 7 bases from J, with 12 bases in between. The CDR3 is made up of 12 amino acids. Germline lookup yields CDR1 SQVTM and CDR2 ANQGSEA. Regarding this clone: Antigen unknown.

The table came from immunoSEQ multiplex PCR; TCRdb's copy has only in-frame clones and leaves some out. This table holds 25,000 to 35,000 clones, roughly 81% found once. Adults with ileal or ileocolonic Crohn's disease and an indication for resection were eligible. The study's findings and limits: Active smokers at surgery had more clonal expansions than non-smokers.

Material for sequencing was ileal tissue. The chain combines TRBV29-1 with TRBJ2-3; D might be TRBD1 (5 bases). This receptor was obtained from an adult with Crohn's disease. The CDR3 is CSVVGPANTQYF. DNA of the CDR3: TGCAGCGTTGTGGGGCCGGCGAATACGCAGTATTTT.